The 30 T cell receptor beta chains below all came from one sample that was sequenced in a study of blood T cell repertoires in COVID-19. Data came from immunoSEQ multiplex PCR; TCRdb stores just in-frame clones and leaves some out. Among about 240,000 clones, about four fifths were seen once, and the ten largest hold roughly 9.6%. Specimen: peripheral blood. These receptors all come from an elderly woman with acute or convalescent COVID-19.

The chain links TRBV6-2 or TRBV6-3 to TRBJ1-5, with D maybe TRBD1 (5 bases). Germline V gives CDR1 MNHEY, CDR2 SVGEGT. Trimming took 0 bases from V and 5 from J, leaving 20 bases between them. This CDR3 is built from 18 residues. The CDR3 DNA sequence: TGTGCCAGCAGTTACTCGGTCCTTTCCAGGACAAATTATCAGCCCCAGCATTTT. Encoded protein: CASSYSVLSRTNYQPQHF.

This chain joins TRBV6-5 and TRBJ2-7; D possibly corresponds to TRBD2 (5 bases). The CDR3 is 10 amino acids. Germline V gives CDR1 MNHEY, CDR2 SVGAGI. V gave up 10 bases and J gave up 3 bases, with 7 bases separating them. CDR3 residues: CATGDYEQYF. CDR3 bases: TGTGCCACCGGGGACTACGAGCAGTACTTC.

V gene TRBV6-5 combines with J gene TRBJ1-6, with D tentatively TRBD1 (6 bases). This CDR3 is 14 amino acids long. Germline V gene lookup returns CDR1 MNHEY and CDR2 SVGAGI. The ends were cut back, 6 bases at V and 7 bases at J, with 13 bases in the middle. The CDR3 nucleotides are TGTGCCAGCAGCCTAGGGGGGGGAAATTCACCCCTCCACTTT. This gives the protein CASSLGGGNSPLHF.

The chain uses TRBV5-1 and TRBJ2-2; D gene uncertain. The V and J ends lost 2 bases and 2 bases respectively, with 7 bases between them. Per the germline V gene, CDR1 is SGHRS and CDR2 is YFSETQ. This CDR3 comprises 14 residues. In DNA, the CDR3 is TGCGCCAGCAGCTTACGGTCTAACACCGGGGAGCTGTTTTTT. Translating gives CASSLRSNTGELFF. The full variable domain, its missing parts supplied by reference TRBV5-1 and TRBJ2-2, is KAGVTQTPRYLIKTRGQQVTLSCSPISGHRSVSWYQQTPGQGLQFLFEYFSETQRNKGNFPGRFSGRQFSNSRSEMNVSTLELGDSALYLCASSLRSNTGELFFGEGSRLTVL.

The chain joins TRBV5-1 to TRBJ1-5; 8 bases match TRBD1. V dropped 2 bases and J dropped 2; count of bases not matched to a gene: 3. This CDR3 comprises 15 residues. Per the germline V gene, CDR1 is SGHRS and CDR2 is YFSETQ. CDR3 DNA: TGCGCCAGCAGCTTACAGGGGGGAGGCAATCAGCCCCAGCATTTT. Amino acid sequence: CASSLQGGGNQPQHF.

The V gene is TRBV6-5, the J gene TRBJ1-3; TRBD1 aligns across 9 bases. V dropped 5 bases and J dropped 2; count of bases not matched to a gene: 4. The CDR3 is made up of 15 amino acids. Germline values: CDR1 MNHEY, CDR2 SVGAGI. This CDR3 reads CASSRDRVAGNTIYF. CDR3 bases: TGTGCCAGCAGTCGGGACAGGGTGGCTGGAAACACCATATATTTT.

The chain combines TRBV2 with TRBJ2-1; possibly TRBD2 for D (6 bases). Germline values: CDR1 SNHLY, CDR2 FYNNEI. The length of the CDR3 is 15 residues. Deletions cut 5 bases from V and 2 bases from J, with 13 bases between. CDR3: CASSRGTVTYNEQFF. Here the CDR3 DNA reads TGTGCCAGCAGTCGGGGGACTGTTACCTACAATGAGCAGTTCTTC.

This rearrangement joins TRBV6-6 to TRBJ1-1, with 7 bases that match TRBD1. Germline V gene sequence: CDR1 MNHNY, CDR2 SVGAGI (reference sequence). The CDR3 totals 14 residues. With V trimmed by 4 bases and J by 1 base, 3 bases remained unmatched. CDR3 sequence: CASSFRTGNTEAFF. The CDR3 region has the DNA TGTGCCAGCAGTTTCAGGACAGGGAACACTGAAGCTTTCTTT.

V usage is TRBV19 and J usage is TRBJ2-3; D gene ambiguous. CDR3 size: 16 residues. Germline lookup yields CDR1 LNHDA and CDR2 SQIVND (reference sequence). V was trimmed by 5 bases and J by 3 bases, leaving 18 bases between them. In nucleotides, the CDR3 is TGTGCCAGTAGTCCCTCCCAACTCGAGCTTACAGATACGCAGTATTTT. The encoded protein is CASSPSQLELTDTQYF.

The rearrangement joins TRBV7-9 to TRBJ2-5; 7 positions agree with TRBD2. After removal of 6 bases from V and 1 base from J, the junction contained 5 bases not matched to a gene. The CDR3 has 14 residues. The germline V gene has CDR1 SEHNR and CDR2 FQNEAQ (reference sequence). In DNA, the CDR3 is TGTGCCAGCAGTTCCGGGACTACCCAAGAGACCCAGTACTTC. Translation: CASSSGTTQETQYF.

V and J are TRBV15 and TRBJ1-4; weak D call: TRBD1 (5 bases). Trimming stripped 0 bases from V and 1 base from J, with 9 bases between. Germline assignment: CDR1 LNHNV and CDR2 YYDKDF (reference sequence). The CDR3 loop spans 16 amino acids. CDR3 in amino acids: CATSRDLGGTNEKLFF. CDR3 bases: TGTGCCACCAGCAGAGATCTGGGGGGAACTAATGAAAAACTGTTTTTT.

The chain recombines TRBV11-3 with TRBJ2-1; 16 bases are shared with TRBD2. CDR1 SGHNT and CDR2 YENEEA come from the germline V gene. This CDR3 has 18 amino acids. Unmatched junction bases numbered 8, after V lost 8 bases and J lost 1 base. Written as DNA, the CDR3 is TGTGCCAGCTCTACCGGGACTAGCGGGGGGGCTTCCTACAATGAGCAGTTCTTC. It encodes CASSTGTSGGASYNEQFF.

DNA of the CDR3: TGCGCCAGCAGCGAGGGACTCCTTGTGGACTATGGCTACACCTTC. Protein sequence: CASSEGLLVDYGYTF. The rearrangement joins TRBV5-1 to TRBJ1-2; D is perhaps TRBD1 (5 bases). Trimming removed 4 bases from V and 3 bases from J, with 16 bases in between. CDR1 SGHRS and CDR2 YFSETQ come from the germline V gene. The length of the CDR3 is 15 residues.

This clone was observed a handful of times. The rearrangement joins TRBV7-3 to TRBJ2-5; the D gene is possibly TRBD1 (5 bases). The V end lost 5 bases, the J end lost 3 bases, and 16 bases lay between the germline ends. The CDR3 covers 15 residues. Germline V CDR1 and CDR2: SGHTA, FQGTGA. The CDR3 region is CASSVSNGREETQYF. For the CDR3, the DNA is TGTGCCAGCAGCGTATCCAACGGCAGGGAAGAGACCCAGTACTTC.

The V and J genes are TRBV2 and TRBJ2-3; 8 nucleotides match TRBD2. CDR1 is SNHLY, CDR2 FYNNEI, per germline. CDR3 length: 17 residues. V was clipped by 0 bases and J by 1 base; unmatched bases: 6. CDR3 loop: CASSEARAGARTDTQYF. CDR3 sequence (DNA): TGTGCCAGCAGTGAAGCGCGAGCGGGGGCGCGCACAGATACGCAGTATTTT.

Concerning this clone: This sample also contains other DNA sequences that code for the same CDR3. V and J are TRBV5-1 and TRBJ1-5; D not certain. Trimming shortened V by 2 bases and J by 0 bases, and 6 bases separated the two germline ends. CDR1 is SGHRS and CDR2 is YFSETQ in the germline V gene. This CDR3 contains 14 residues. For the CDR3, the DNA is TGCGCCAGCAGCTTAGGCGGTAGCAATCAGCCCCAGCATTTT. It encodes CASSLGGSNQPQHF.

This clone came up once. CDR3 region: CATSDTRSQPQHF. Here the CDR3 DNA reads TGTGCCACCAGTGACACGAGGAGTCAGCCCCAGCATTTT. The chain has TRBV24-1 and TRBJ1-5; no firm D call. The V gene's germline CDR1 is KGHDR and CDR2 SFDVKD. The V end lost 4 bases, the J end lost 6 bases, and 9 bases lay between the germline ends. CDR3 length: 13 amino acids.

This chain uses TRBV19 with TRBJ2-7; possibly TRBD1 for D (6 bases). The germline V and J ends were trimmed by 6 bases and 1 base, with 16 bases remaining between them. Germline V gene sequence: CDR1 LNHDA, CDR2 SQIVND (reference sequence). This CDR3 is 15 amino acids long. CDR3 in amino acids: CASSGTHLGSYEQYF. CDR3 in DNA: TGTGCCAGTAGCGGGACACATCTTGGATCCTACGAGCAGTACTTC.

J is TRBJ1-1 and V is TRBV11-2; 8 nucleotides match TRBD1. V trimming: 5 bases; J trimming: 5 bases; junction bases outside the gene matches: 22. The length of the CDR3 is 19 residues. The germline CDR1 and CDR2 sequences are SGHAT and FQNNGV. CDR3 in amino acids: CASSPGGAPLGQGETEAFF. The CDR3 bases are TGTGCCAGCAGCCCTGGTGGGGCCCCCCTTGGACAGGGAGAGACTGAAGCTTTCTTT.

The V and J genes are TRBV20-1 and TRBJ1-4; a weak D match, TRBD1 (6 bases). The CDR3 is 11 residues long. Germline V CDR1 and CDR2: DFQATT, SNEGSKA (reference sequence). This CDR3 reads CSAPGDEKLFF. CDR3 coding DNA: TGCAGCGCTCCAGGGGATGAAAAACTGTTTTTT.

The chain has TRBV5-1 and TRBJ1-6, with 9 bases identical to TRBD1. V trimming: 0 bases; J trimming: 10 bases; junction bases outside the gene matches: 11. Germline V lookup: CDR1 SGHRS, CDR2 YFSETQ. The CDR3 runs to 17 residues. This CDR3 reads CASSLAGGGTGYSPLHF. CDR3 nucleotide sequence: TGCGCCAGCAGCTTGGCCGGGGGCGGGACAGGGTACTCACCCCTCCACTTT.

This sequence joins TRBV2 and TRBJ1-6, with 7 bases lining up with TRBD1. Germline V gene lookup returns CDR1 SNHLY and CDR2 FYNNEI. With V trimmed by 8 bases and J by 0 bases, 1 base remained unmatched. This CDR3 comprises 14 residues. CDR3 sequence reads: CASAGGSYNSPLHF. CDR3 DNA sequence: TGTGCCAGCGCAGGGGGCTCCTATAATTCACCCCTCCACTTT.

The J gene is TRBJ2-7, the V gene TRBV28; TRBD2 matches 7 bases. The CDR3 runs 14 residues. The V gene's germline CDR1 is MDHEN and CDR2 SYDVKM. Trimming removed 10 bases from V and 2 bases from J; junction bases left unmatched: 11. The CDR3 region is CATLRMGGAYEQYF. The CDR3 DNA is TGTGCCACCCTTCGAATGGGGGGGGCCTACGAGCAGTACTTC.

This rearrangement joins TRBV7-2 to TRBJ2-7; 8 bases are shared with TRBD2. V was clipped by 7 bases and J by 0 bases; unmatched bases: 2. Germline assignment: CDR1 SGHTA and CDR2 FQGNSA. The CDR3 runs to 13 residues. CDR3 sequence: CASNRGGSYEQYF. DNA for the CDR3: TGTGCCAGCAACCGGGGGGGCTCCTACGAGCAGTACTTC.

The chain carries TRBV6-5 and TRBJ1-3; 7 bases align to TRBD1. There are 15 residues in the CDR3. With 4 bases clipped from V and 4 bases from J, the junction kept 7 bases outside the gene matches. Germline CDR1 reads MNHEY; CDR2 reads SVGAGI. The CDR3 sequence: CASSSSTGRGNTIYF. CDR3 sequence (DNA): TGTGCCAGCAGTTCCTCGACAGGGAGGGGAAACACCATATATTTT.

CDR3 in DNA: TGTGCCAGCAGCCTCCGAGATGAGCAGTTCTTC. It encodes CASSLRDEQFF. This chain uses TRBV12-3 or TRBV12-4 with TRBJ2-1; D not certain. The CDR3 has 11 amino acids. V lost 6 bases to trimming and J lost 8 bases, with 8 bases between them.

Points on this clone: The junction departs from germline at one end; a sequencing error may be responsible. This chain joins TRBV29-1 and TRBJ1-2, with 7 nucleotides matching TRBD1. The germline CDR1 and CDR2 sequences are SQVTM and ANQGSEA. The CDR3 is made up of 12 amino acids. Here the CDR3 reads CSVADRVYGHTF. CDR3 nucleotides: TGCAGCGTGGCAGACAGGGTCTATGGCCACACCTTC.

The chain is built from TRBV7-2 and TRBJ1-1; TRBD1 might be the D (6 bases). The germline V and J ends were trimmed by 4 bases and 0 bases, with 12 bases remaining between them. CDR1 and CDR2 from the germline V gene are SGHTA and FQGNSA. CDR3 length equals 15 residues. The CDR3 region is CASSSQGSMNTEAFF. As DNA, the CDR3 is TGTGCCAGCAGCTCACAGGGATCCATGAACACTGAAGCTTTCTTT. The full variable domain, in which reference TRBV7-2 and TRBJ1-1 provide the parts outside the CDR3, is GAGVSQSPSNKVTEKGKDVELRCDPISGHTALYWYRQSLGQGLEFLIYFQGNSAPDKSGLPSDRFSAERTGGSVSTLTIQRTQQEDSAVYLCASSSQGSMNTEAFFGQGTRLTVV.

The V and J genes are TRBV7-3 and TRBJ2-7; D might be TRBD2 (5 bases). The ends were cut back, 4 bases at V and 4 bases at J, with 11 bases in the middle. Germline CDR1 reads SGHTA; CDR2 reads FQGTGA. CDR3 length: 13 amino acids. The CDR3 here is CASSSTSGYEQYF. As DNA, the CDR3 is TGTGCCAGCAGCTCAACCTCGGGGTACGAGCAGTACTTC.

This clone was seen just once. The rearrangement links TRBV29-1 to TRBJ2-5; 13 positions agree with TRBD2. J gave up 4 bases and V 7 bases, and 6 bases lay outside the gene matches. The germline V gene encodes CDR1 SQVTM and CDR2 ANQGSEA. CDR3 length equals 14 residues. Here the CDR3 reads CSASWTSGGETQYF. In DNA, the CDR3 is TGCAGCGCCAGCTGGACTAGCGGGGGAGAGACCCAGTACTTC.